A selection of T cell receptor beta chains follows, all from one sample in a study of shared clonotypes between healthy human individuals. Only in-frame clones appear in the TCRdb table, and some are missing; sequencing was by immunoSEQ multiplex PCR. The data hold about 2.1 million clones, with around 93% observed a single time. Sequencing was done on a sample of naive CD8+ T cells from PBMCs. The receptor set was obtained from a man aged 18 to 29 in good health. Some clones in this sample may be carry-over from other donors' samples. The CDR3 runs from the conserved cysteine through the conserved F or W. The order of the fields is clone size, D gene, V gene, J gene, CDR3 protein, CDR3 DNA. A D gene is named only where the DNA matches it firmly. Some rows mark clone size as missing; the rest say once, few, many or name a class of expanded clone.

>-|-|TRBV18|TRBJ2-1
CASSRRGSGHEQFF
TGTGCCAGCTCCCGGAGGGGGAGCGGGCATGAGCAGTTCTTC
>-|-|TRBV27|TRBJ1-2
CASSLVGGGYGYTF
TGTGCCAGCAGTTTGGTCGGAGGGGGCTATGGCTACACCTTC
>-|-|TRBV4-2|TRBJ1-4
CASSQVPGFEKLFF
TGTGCCAGCAGCCAAGTTCCCGGGTTTGAAAAACTGTTTTTT
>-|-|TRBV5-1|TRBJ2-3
CASSLGGTDTQYF
TGCGCCAGCAGCTTGGGGGGCACAGATACGCAGTATTTT
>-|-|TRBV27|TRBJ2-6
CASTPLSRSGANVLTF
TGTGCCAGCACCCCCCTCTCACGGTCTGGGGCCAACGTCCTGACTTTC
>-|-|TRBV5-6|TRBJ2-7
CASSPTGSSYEQYF
TGTGCCAGCAGCCCGACAGGCTCTTCCTACGAGCAGTACTTC
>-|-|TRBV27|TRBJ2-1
CASSLGQFNEQFF
TGTGCCAGCAGTTTAGGGCAGTTCAATGAGCAGTTCTTC
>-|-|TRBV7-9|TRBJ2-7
CASSPRLSYEQYF
TGTGCCAGCAGCCCCCGTTTGAGCTACGAGCAGTACTTC
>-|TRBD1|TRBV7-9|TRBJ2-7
CASSRPGQGRPYEQYF
TGTGCCAGCAGCCGACCGGGACAGGGGAGGCCCTACGAGCAGTACTTC
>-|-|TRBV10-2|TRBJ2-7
CASSEGGYEQYF
TGCGCCAGCAGTGAGGGAGGGTACGAGCAGTACTTC
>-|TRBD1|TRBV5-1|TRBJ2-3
CASSLRRDRPISTDTQYF
TGCGCCAGCAGCCTAAGGCGGGACAGGCCGATTAGCACAGATACGCAGTATTTT
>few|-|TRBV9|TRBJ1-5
CASSVGGQGNQPQHF
TGTGCCAGCAGCGTAGGGGGGCAGGGCAATCAGCCCCAGCATTTT